What follows is one TCR beta chain and its context. CDR1 is SSHAT and CDR2 is FNYEAQ in the germline V gene (reference sequence). The CDR3 totals 17 residues. Trimming took 3 bases from V and 5 from J, leaving 23 bases between them. The data originate from a study of preoperative IRX-2 immunotherapy in early breast cancer. The repertoire was sequenced with immunoSEQ multiplex PCR; TCRdb's copy has only in-frame clones and lacks some. The sample lists roughly 24,000 clones; around 79% were seen once. Treatment: preoperative locoregional IRX-2 cytokine immunotherapy. This phase Ib study tested locoregional IRX-2 cytokine immunotherapy given before surgery.

This TCR came from a human donor with breast cancer. The rearrangement uses TRBV7-7 and TRBJ2-7, with D possibly matching TRBD2 (5 bases). The material was lymph node tissue, obtained after IRX-2 immunotherapy. CDR3 nucleotide sequence: TGTGCCAGCAGCTTTGAGAGTAAAGCCGGTGTGGGAGACGAGCAGTACTTC. This encodes CASSFESKAGVGDEQYF.